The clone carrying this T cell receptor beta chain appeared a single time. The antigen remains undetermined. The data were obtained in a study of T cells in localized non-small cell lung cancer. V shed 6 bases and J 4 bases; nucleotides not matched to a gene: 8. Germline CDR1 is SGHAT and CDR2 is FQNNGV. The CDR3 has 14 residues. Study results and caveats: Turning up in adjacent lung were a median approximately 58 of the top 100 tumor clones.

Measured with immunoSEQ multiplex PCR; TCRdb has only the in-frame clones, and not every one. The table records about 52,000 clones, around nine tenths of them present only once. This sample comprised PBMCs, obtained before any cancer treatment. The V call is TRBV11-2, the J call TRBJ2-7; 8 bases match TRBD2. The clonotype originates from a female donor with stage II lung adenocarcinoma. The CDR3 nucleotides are TGTGCCAGCAGGCCCGGGGGGGTTCCTTACGAGCAGTACTTC. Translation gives CASRPGGVPYEQYF.